This T cell receptor beta chain was identified during a study of T cells in Graves' hyperthyroidism and ophthalmopathy (dated by TCRdb to the late 2010s). The study in broad terms: Peripheral blood was collected at initial diagnosis, before any treatment. To identify TCR V-J signatures that set the groups apart, the researchers used a discovery cohort of 100 or so patients, made up of around 42 with Graves' ophthalmopathy and about 60 with stable Graves' hyperthyroidism. An independent validation cohort of some 18 hyperthyroidism patients and about 16 patients who later progressed to ophthalmopathy tested prospective prediction of ophthalmopathy. The 75 to 100 discovery patients were divided at random into training and test sets in a 7:3 ratio. The study also compared thyroid tissue and blood T-cell repertoires from five or six Graves' hyperthyroidism patients. Following sampling, methimazole starting at 30 mg daily was given to hyperthyroidism patients, and high-dose intravenous methylprednisolone was given to ophthalmopathy patients. TCR Vbeta CDR3 sequencing of approximately 140 peripheral blood samples (over 40 ophthalmopathy, roughly 72 hyperthyroidism and roughly 17 progressor patients) is reported in the paper. Results and caveats for the whole study, not just this receptor: Most expanded thyroid clonotypes (frequency above 0.001) were also found in blood, which suggests that blood repertoires may mirror thyroid immune responses. In validation, the model predicted progression to ophthalmopathy a median of about 6.5 months before onset, with about 64% sensitivity and about 72% specificity. In cross-validation, a model built on a 13 V-J signature told ophthalmopathy apart from stable hyperthyroidism with 85% to 90% sensitivity and about 81% specificity, and in testing the same model reached 80%/75%. Sample size was not statistically predetermined, and blinding of investigators to group allocation was not performed.

Its CDR3 holds 12 amino acids, cysteine through phenylalanine. Left in the record is the CDR3 DNA by itself, 36 bases read in frame from the first base. CDR1 and CDR2 were assigned from the germline V gene (reference sequence) as LNHDA and SQIVND. Trimming costs V 4 bases and J 4 bases, and their ends lie 5 bases apart. The TCR beta CDR3 regions were amplified from RNA transcripts. For the first round of RT-PCR on the TCR CDR3, the HTBI primer set was used together with the Qiagen OneStep RT-PCR kit. The libraries were constructed in a second round of multiplex PCR and then size-selected and purified. Libraries were sequenced paired-end with 100 bp reads on an Illumina HiSeq2000. The published analysis was carried out like this. SOAPnuke was used to process the raw data, throwing out any read that contained adapters or uncalled bases, had a mean Phred below 15, or lacked an exact constant-primer or identifier match. High-quality paired reads were merged using COPE v1.2.5, and each unique nucleotide sequence was defined as a clonotype. MiTCR v1.1 was used to align the clonotypes against IMGT TRBV, TRBD and TRBJ reference segments. The analysis was restricted to V-J combinations with a frequency above 0.0001, which together covered about 99% of the repertoires. The TCS score was defined as F50 (clonal expansion) divided by E x V (chaos), with BLOSUM62-based TCRdist calculated between CDR3 peptides within each V-J. Welch's t-statistics and random forest reduced 450 to 600 V-J features to 13, which were used in a naive Bayes classifier (R e1071). TCRdb reran the public reads through fastp at Q25 and MiXCR, keeping productive beta chains. When rows share a CDR3 protein, they turn into one entry using the most common DNA and genes. TCRdb's processing, not the authors', yielded these V and J calls. Counted in this sample were over 150,000 distinct CDR3 sequences; about 18% of them appeared once. The top ten clones comprise about 31% of the sample.

This clonotype was detected ten times or more. There is no known antigen for this receptor. Base qualities were left out, and no much larger clone turns up one base away. Stable Graves' hyperthyroidism was defined as the absence of progression to ophthalmopathy over 18 months of follow-up. Hyperthyroidism patients were newly diagnosed, with disease duration under 2 months, and aged 18 to 65 years. Exclusion was applied to patients with uncontrolled infections, other autoimmune diseases, pregnancy or lactation. Clinical symptoms, serum thyroxine and TRAb, thyroid ultrasound, and orbital computed tomography formed the basis for the diagnoses. Ficoll-Paque density gradient centrifugation was used to isolate PBMCs from 8.5 to 10 ml of fresh peripheral blood. Total RNA was extracted using Trizol reagent, and RNA quality was assessed on an Agilent 2100 Bioanalyzer.

Sequencing was carried out using blood. This chain joins TRBV19 to TRBJ2-1; the D gene is unclear. The sequence derives from a woman aged 45 to 65 with Graves' hyperthyroidism. This receptor has the CDR3 CASSNQYNEQFF. The DNA reads as follows: TGTGCCAGTAGTAACCAATACAATGAGCAGTTCTTC.